This entry describes one T cell receptor (beta chain). This table comes from immunoSEQ multiplex PCR, and its TCRdb copy is limited to in-frame clones, with some not included. This sample has 45,000 to 70,000 clones, with over 75% found just once. These data come from a study of blood T cell repertoires in COVID-19. Study-wide context: Collection of acute and convalescent COVID-19 samples took place in the United States, Italy and Spain.

This CDR3 is built from 13 residues. V was shortened by 1 base and J by 7 bases, with 8 bases between the two germline ends. Germline CDR1 and CDR2: MNHNY and SVGAGI (reference sequence). The sequence derives from a man between 60 and 75 years old with acute or convalescent COVID-19. The rearrangement links TRBV6-6 to TRBJ2-1; unclear D gene. Sequencing used peripheral blood. As DNA, the CDR3 is TGTGCCAGCAGTTACTTATCCCAGAATGAGCAGTTCTTC. Protein sequence: CASSYLSQNEQFF.